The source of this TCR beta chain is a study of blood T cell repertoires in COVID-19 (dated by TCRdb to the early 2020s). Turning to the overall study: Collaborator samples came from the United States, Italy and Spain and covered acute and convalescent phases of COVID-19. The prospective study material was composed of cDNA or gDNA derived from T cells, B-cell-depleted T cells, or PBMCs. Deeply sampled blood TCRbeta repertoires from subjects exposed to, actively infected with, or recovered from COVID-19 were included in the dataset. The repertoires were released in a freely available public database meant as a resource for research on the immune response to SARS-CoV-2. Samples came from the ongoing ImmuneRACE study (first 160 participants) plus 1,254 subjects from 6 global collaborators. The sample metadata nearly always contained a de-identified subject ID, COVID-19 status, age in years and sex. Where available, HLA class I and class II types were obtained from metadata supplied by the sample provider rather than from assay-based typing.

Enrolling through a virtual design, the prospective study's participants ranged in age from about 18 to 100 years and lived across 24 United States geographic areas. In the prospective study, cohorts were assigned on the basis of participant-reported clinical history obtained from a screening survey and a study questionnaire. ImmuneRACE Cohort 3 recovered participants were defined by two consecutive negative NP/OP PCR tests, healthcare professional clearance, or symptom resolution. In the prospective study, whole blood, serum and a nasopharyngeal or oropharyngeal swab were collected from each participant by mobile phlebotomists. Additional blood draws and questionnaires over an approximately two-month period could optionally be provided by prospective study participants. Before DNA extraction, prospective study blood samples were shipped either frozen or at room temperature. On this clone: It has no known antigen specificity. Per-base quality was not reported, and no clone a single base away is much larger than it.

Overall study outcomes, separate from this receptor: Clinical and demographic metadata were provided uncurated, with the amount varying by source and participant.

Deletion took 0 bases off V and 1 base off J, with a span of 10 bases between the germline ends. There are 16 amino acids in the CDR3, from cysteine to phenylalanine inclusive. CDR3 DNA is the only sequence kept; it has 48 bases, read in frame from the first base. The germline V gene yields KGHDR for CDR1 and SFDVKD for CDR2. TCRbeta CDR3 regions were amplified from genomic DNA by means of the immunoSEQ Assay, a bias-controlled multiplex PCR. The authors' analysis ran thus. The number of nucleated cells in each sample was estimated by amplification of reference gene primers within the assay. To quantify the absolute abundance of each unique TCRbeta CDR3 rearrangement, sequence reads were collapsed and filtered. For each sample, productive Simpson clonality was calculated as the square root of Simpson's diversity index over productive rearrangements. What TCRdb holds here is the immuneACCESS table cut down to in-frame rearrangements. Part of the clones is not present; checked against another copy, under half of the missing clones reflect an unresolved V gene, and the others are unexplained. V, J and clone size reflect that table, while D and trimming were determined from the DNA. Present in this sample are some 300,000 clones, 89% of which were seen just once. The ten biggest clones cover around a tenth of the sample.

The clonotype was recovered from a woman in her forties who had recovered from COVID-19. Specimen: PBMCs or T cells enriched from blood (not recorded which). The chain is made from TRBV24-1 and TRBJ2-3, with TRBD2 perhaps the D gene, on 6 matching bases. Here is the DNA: TGTGCCACCAGTGATTTGCGGGAGCTCGGCACAGATACGCAGTATTTT. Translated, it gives CATSDLRELGTDTQYF.